This TCR beta chain was recorded in a study of CD8 T cells in Susac syndrome. Reverse transcription used 0.5 to 1 ug RNA and random hexamers. TCRdb redid the calling of the immunoSEQ multiplex PCR reads with MiXCR, one entry per CDR3 protein. The data contain more than 85,000 distinct CDR3 sequences, around 94% of them singletons. The CDR3 is made up of 16 amino acids. Germline V lookup: CDR1 DFQATT, CDR2 SNEGSKA (reference sequence). V lost 3 bases and J lost 0, with 15 bases in between. Sample: CD4+ T cells from PBMCs. This chain links TRBV20-1 with TRBJ2-1, with D tentatively TRBD2 (6 bases). The clonotype originates from a human donor with Susac syndrome. CDR3 DNA sequence: TGCAGTGCTAGCAGACCCCGGGACTTCTCCTACAATGAGCAGTTCTTC. Amino acids: CSASRPRDFSYNEQFF.